A single TCR beta chain is shown here with its context. As yet, its antigen is unknown. Genomic DNA, serving as template, underwent TCR beta VDJ and CDR3 profiling. MiXCR, run by TCRdb on the reads, gives a single entry per CDR3 protein. The sample lists a few hundred thousand distinct CDR3 sequences, around 68% occurring once. The sample originates from a study of CD8+CD57+ T cells in acquired aplastic anemia. At the level of the study: CD4+ reads averaged roughly 9.9 million in healthy donors.

Trimming stripped 4 bases from V and 7 bases from J, with 13 bases between. The CDR3 is 13 residues long. CDR1 SNHLY and CDR2 FYNNEI come from the germline V gene. Overall study results and limits: Between patients and controls, CD8+ Simpson's diversity did not vary significantly.

The material sequenced was sorted CD4+, CD8+, or CD8+CD57+ T cells (not recorded which) from PBMCs. The clonotype originates from a human donor in good health, serving as a control. The chain has TRBV2 and TRBJ1-1, with D possibly TRBD1 on 5 matching bases. This CDR3 reads CASSGQRFNEAFF. CDR3 nucleotide sequence: TGTGCCAGCAGTGGACAGAGGTTCAATGAAGCTTTCTTT.